This T cell receptor (beta chain) derives from a study of blood T cell repertoires in COVID-19. Study in general: Specimens from acute and convalescent COVID-19 originated in the United States, Italy and Spain. Nucleic acid was either cDNA or gDNA, and it came from T cells, B-cell-depleted T cells, or PBMCs.

This CDR3 has 15 residues. Per germline, CDR1 MNHNY and CDR2 SVGAGI (reference sequence). J lost 5 bases, V lost 5 bases, and 6 bases had no gene match. Original processing notes: Nucleated cell counts were estimated from reference gene primer amplification. The method was immunoSEQ multiplex PCR; TCRdb's version includes in-frame clones alone and lacks a portion of them. V and J calls and clone size are those listed in that table; D and trimming were worked out from the DNA. In the table there are 50,000 to 60,000 clones, approximately 85% of which are singletons. J is TRBJ1-1 and V is TRBV6-6; 12 positions agree with TRBD1. What was sequenced was peripheral blood. The sequence derives from a human donor in a cohort sampled during active COVID-19. As DNA, the CDR3 is TGTGCCAGCAGTCCCCGGGACAGGGGGCGAACTGAAGCTTTCTTT. Translated: CASSPRDRGRTEAFF.